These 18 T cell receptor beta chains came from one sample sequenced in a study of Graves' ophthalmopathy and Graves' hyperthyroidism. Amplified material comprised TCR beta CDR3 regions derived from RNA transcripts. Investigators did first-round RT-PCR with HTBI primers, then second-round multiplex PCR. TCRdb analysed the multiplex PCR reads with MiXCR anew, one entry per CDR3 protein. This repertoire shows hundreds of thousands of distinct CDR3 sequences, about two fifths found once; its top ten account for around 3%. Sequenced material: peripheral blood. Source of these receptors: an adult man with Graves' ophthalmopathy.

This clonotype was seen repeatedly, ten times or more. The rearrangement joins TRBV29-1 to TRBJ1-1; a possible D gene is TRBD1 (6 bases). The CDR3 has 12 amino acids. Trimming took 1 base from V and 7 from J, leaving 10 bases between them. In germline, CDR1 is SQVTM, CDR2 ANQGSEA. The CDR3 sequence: CSVEGVTGEAFF. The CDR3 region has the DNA TGCAGCGTTGAAGGGGTGACAGGTGAAGCTTTCTTT.

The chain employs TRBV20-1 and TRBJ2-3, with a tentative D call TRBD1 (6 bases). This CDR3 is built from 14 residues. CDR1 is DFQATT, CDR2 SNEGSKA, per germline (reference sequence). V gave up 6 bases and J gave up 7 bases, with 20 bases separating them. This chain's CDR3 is CSAVRTDLRNTQYF. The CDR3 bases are TGCAGTGCCGTCCGGACAGACCTGAGGAATACGCAGTATTTT.

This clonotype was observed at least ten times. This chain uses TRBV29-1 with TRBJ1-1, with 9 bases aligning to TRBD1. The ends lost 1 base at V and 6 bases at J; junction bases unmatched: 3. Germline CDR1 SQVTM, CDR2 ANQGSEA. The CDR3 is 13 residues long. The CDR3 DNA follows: TGCAGCGTTGAAGGGGACAGGGACCCTGAAGCTTTCTTT. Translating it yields CSVEGDRDPEAFF. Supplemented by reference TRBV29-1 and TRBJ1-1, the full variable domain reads SAVISQKPSRDICQRGTSLTIQCQVDSQVTMMFWYRQQPGQSLTLIATANQGSEATYESGFVIDKFPISRPNLTFSTLTVSNMSPEDSSIYLCSVEGDRDPEAFFGQGTRLTVV.

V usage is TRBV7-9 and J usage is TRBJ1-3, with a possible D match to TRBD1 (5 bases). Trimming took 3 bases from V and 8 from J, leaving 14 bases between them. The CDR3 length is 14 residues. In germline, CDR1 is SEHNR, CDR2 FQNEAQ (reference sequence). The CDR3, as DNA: TGTGCCAGCAGCTTGCAGGGTGGTGGCTACACCATATATTTT. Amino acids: CASSLQGGGYTIYF.

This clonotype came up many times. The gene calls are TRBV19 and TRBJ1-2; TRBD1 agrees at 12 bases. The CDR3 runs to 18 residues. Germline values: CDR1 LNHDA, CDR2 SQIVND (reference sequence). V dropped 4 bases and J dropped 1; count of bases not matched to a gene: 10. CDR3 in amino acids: CASSKFGGTGGLNYGYTF. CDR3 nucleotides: TGTGCCAGTAGTAAATTCGGCGGGACAGGGGGCCTTAACTATGGCTACACCTTC.

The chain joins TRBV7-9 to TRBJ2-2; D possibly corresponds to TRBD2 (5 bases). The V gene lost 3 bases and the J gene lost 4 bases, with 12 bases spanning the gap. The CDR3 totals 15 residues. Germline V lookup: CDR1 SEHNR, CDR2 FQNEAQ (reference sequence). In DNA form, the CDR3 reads TGTGCCAGCAGCTTGTCTAGCCTTGGCACCGGGGAGCTGTTTTTT. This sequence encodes CASSLSSLGTGELFF.

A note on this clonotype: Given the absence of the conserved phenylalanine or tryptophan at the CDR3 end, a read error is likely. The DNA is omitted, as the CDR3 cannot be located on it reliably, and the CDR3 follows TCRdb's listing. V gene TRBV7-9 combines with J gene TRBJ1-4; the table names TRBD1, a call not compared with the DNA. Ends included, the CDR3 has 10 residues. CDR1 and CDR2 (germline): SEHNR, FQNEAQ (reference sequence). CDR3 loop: CASSRGQGVY.

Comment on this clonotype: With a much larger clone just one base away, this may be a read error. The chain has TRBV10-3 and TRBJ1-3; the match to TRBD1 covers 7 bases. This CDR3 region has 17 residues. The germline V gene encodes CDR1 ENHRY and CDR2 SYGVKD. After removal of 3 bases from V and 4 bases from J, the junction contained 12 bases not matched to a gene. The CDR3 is CAISDAPDRVGGNTIYF. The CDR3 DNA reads TGTGCCATCAGTGATGCCCCCGACAGGGTCGGGGGAAACACCATATATTTT.

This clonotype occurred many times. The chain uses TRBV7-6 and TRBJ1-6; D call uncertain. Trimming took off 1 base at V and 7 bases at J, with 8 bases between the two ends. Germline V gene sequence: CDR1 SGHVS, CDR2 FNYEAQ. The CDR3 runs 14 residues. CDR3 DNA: TGTGCCAGCAGCTTAGACAGCCTGAATTCACCCCTCCACTTT. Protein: CASSLDSLNSPLHF. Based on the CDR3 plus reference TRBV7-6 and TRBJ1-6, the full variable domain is GAGVSQSPRYKVTKRGQDVALRCDPISGHVSLYWYRQALGQGPEFLTYFNYEAQQDKSGLPNDRFSAERPEGSISTLTIQRTEQRDSAMYRCASSLDSLNSPLHFGNGTRLTVT.

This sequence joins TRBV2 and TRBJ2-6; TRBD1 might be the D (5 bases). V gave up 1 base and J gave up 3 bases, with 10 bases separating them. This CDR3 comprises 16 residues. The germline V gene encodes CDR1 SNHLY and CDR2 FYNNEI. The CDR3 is CASSEVRGRGANVLTF. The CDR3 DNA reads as TGTGCCAGCAGTGAAGTTAGGGGCCGTGGGGCCAACGTCCTGACTTTC.

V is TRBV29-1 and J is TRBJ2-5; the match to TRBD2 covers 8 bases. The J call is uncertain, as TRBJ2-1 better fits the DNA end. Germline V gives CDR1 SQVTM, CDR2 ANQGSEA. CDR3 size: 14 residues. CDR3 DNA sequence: TGCAGCTTAGATCGGGTTAGCGGGGAAGAGACCCAGTTCTTC. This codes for CSLDRVSGEETQFF.

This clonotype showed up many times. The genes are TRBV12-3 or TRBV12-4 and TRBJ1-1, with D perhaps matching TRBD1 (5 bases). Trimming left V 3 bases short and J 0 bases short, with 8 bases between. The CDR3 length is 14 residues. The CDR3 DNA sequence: TGTGCCAGCAGTTTCCCAGGGATGAACACTGAAGCTTTCTTT. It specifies CASSFPGMNTEAFF.

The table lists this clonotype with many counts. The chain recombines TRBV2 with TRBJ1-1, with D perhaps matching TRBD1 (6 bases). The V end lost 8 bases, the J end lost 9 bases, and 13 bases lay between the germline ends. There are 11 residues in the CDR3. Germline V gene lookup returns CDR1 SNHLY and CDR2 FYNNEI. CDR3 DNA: TGTGCCAGCCCTACGGACAGACAAGCTTTCTTT. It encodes CASPTDRQAFF.

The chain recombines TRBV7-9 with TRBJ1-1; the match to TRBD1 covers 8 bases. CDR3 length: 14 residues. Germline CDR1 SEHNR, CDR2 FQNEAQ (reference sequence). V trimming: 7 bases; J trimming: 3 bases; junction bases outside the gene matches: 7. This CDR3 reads CASTRQGRHTEAFF. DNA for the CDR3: TGTGCCAGCACCCGACAGGGGAGGCACACTGAAGCTTTCTTT.

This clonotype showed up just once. In DNA, the CDR3 is TGTGCCAGTAGTCGATTGGGATTCTCAGAGACCCAGTACTTC. Amino acids: CASSRLGFSETQYF. This chain uses TRBV19 with TRBJ2-5; D is unclear. Germline V gene sequence: CDR1 LNHDA, CDR2 SQIVND (reference sequence). This CDR3 is built from 14 residues. Trimming took 5 bases from V and 4 from J, leaving 14 bases between them.

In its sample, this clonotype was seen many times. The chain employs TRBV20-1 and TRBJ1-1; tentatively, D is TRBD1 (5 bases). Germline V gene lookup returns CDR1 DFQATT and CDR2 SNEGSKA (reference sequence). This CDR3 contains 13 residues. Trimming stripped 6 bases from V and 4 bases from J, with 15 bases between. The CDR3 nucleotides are TGCAGTGCCCCGAGCGACGGGGGCACTGAAGCTTTCTTT. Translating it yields CSAPSDGGTEAFF.

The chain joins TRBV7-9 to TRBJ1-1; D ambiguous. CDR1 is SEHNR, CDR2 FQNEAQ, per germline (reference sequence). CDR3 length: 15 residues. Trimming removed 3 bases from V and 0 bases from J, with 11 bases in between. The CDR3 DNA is TGTGCCAGCAGCTTCCAGGACGGCATGAACACTGAAGCTTTCTTT. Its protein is CASSFQDGMNTEAFF.

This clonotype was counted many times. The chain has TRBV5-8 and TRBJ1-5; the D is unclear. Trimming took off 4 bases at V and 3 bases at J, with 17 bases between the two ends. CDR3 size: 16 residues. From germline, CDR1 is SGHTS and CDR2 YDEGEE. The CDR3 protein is CASSTGPGSINQPQHF. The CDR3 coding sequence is TGTGCCAGCAGCACGGGTCCGGGTAGTATCAATCAGCCCCAGCATTTT.